This TCR beta chain comes out of a study of T cell responses to AZD1222 COVID-19 vaccine. Assay: immunoSEQ multiplex PCR; the TCRdb copy retains only in-frame clones and omits some. The repertoire has 150,000 or so clones, about 89% of them found once; the top ten carry under 1.5%. This clone was counted a single time. The antigen remains undetermined. Study-wide results and caveats: White British ancestry dominated among donors, who included more females, and clonal diversity was possibly underestimated.

CDR3 size: 17 residues. The ends were cut back, 1 base at V and 3 bases at J, with 18 bases in the middle. Per the germline V gene, CDR1 is LNHNV and CDR2 is YYDKDF (reference sequence). This receptor was obtained from an adult who received the AZD1222 COVID-19 vaccine. V is TRBV15 and J is TRBJ1-1; tentative D call: TRBD1 (5 bases). The material was peripheral blood, obtained 28 days after the second AZD1222 dose. The CDR3 sequence is CATSRGYPRDGDTEAFF. For the CDR3, the DNA is TGTGCCACCAGCAGAGGATACCCCAGGGACGGGGACACTGAAGCTTTCTTT. The whole variable domain, filled in from reference TRBV15 and TRBJ1-1, reads DAMVIQNPRYQVTQFGKPVTLSCSQTLNHNVMYWYQQKSSQAPKLLFHYYDKDFNNEADTPDNFQSRRPNTSFCFLDIRSPGLGDTAMYLCATSRGYPRDGDTEAFFGQGTRLTVV.